This T cell receptor beta chain was sequenced for a study of neurological immune-mediated disorders. Germline loops: CDR1 MDHEN, CDR2 SYDVKM. The CDR3 is made up of 15 amino acids. The V gene end was trimmed by 4 bases and the J gene end by 7 bases; junction bases not matched to a gene: 9. This clonotype was detected ten times or more. The antigen is unknown. The time point is: longitudinal time-point 3. Study-level results: Across subjects, no CDR3 amino acid sequence appeared in expanded clones of more than one subject, a finding that suggested private repertoires in all groups.

TCRdb independently ran MiXCR on the 5' RACE reads; one entry per CDR3 protein. The sample consists of roughly 42,000 distinct CDR3 sequences, about 13% of them appearing once. Sequencing was done on a sample of PBMCs. The chain has TRBV28 and TRBJ2-7; TRBD1 matches at 11 bases. The source is a man aged 30-40 years in good health. The CDR3 here is CASSSPGQGAREQYF. The CDR3 coding sequence is TGTGCCAGCAGTTCCCCCGGACAGGGGGCGCGGGAGCAGTACTTC.